What follows are 26 T cell receptor beta chains derived from one specimen sequenced in a study of blood T cell repertoires in COVID-19. TCRdb's table, derived via immunoSEQ multiplex PCR, lists solely in-frame clones and lacks some. Found here are 170,000 or so clones, about 87% of them singletons; the top ten hold approximately 13%. The sample consisted of peripheral blood. These receptor sequences come from an older woman with COVID-19, enrolled during active disease.

This chain uses TRBV18 with TRBJ2-7, with D maybe TRBD1 (5 bases). V was pared by 3 bases and J by 6 bases, with 15 bases between. The germline V gene encodes CDR1 KGHSH and CDR2 LQKENI. CDR3 length equals 14 residues. The CDR3 sequence: CASSPAGQNGEQYF. CDR3 nucleotides: TGTGCCAGCTCACCGGCCGGACAAAACGGCGAGCAGTACTTC.

The V and J genes are TRBV4-1 and TRBJ2-5; D gene ambiguous. Germline V gene lookup returns CDR1 MGHRA and CDR2 YSYEKL. V lost 8 bases to trimming and J lost 1 base, with 11 bases between them. This CDR3 has 13 residues. CDR3 sequence: CASGNAGQETQYF. The CDR3, as DNA: TGCGCCAGCGGTAATGCAGGCCAAGAGACCCAGTACTTC.

The chain is built from TRBV7-2 and TRBJ2-5; D is unresolved. CDR3 length: 14 residues. Trimming removed 1 base from V and 4 bases from J, with 10 bases in between. Germline CDR1 SGHTA, CDR2 FQGNSA. The CDR3 DNA sequence: TGTGCCAGCAGCTTAGTAACTCCTTCAGAGACCCAGTACTTC. It specifies CASSLVTPSETQYF.

This clone was seen once. The chain is built from TRBV30 and TRBJ2-1; no firm D call. V lost 5 bases and J 8 bases, leaving 7 bases between the germline ends. The length of the CDR3 is 10 residues. Germline-derived CDR1 and CDR2 are GTSNPN and SVGIG (reference sequence). The CDR3, as DNA: TGTGCCTGGGGGGTAGATGAGCAGTTCTTC. Translating it yields CAWGVDEQFF.

As to this clone: This sample also contains other DNA sequences that code for the same CDR3. This chain links TRBV5-1 with TRBJ2-5, with D unresolved. Germline CDR1 reads SGHRS; CDR2 reads YFSETQ. V lost 3 bases to trimming and J lost 2 bases, with 5 bases between them. This CDR3 comprises 12 residues. The CDR3 loop reads CASSYLQETQYF. The CDR3 DNA follows: TGCGCCAGCAGCTACTTACAAGAGACCCAGTACTTC.

This clone was recorded a few times. The chain employs TRBV27 and TRBJ1-1; possible D gene TRBD1, 6 bases. V was trimmed by 3 bases and J by 9 bases, leaving 11 bases between them. The CDR3 extends over 12 amino acids. Germline V gene data show CDR1 as MNHEY and CDR2 as SMNVEV (reference sequence). CDR3 sequence: CASSFLQGKAFF. CDR3 bases: TGTGCCAGCAGTTTTCTCCAGGGGAAAGCTTTCTTT.

This rearrangement joins TRBV6-5 to TRBJ2-1; the match to TRBD2 covers 8 bases. The CDR3 is 14 amino acids. Germline V gene sequence: CDR1 MNHEY, CDR2 SVGAGI. Trimming took 7 bases from V and 4 from J; bases not matched to a gene: 6. In DNA form, the CDR3 reads TGTGCCAGCATCCCAGCGGGAGTATACAATGAGCAGTTCTTC. Translation gives CASIPAGVYNEQFF.

With respect to this clone: The identical CDR3 is also encoded by other nucleotide sequences in the sample. V and J are TRBV28 and TRBJ1-5; 9 nucleotides agree with TRBD1. V lost 4 bases and J lost 7; bases outside the gene matches: 5. The CDR3 length is 14 residues. The V gene's germline CDR1 is MDHEN and CDR2 SYDVKM. This chain's CDR3 is CASSSGTGQQPQHF. The CDR3 bases are TGTGCCAGCAGTTCCGGGACAGGGCAACAGCCCCAGCATTTT.

This clone has only one observation. CDR3 amino acids: CASSLWGGLYGYTF. For the CDR3, the DNA is TGTGCCAGCAGTTTATGGGGGGGGCTCTATGGCTACACCTTC. The chain joins TRBV28 to TRBJ1-2; D is possibly TRBD1 (6 bases). The CDR3 is 14 residues long. Trimming left V 0 bases short and J 4 bases short, with 9 bases between. CDR1 and CDR2 (germline): MDHEN, SYDVKM.

This clone was observed a handful of times. The chain links TRBV2 to TRBJ2-7; D is ambiguous. The CDR3 contains 12 residues. CDR1 and CDR2 (germline): SNHLY, FYNNEI. V dropped 6 bases and J dropped 1 base, with 7 bases sitting between them. The CDR3 DNA is TGTGCCAGCAGCCCTCAGTCCTACGAGCAGTACTTC. It codes for CASSPQSYEQYF.

In this sample, this clone turned up once. The chain has TRBV12-5 and TRBJ2-7; TRBD2 agrees at 9 bases. CDR1 and CDR2 (germline): LGHNT, FRNRAP. The CDR3 length is 14 residues. V lost 6 bases and J lost 6; bases outside the gene matches: 9. CDR3 bases: TGTGCTAGTGGGGGGATAGCGGGAGCTGGCGAGCAGTACTTC. It codes for CASGGIAGAGEQYF.

The genes are TRBV5-1 and TRBJ1-4, with 9 bases identical to TRBD1. The CDR3 length is 15 residues. Germline-derived CDR1 and CDR2 are SGHRS and YFSETQ. With V trimmed by 4 bases and J by 2 bases, 3 bases remained unmatched. CDR3: CASSPTGGTNEKLFF. The CDR3 region has the DNA TGCGCCAGCAGCCCAACAGGGGGCACTAATGAAAAACTGTTTTTT. Together with reference TRBV5-1 and TRBJ1-4, the CDR3 gives the full variable domain: KAGVTQTPRYLIKTRGQQVTLSCSPISGHRSVSWYQQTPGQGLQFLFEYFSETQRNKGNFPGRFSGRQFSNSRSEMNVSTLELGDSALYLCASSPTGGTNEKLFFGSGTQLSVL.

The chain recombines TRBV28 with TRBJ2-3; D is possibly TRBD2 (5 bases). This CDR3 is built from 13 residues. Germline V gives CDR1 MDHEN, CDR2 SYDVKM. Trimming pared 6 bases from V and 2 bases from J, leaving 9 bases between. CDR3 loop: CASSPRDTDTQYF. The CDR3 region has the DNA TGTGCCAGCAGCCCCCGGGACACAGATACGCAGTATTTT.

The rearrangement links TRBV20-1 to TRBJ1-2, with D hard to call. Trimming left V 3 bases short and J 7 bases short, with 15 bases between. Germline-derived CDR1 and CDR2 are DFQATT and SNEGSKA (reference sequence). The length of the CDR3 is 13 residues. DNA for the CDR3: TGCAGTGCTAGTCAATCCGGCGGAGGTGGCTACACCTTC. Amino acids: CSASQSGGGGYTF.

V and J are TRBV5-1 and TRBJ1-6; D not certain. CDR3 length: 14 amino acids. V was shortened by 2 bases and J by 9 bases, with 12 bases between the two germline ends. Per the germline V gene, CDR1 is SGHRS and CDR2 is YFSETQ. DNA for the CDR3: TGCGCCAGCAGCTTCGGGCAGGAGGGTTCACCCCTCCACTTT. Translated, it gives CASSFGQEGSPLHF.

The chain carries TRBV6-5 and TRBJ1-1; possibly TRBD1 for D (6 bases). The CDR3 runs 15 residues. V was pared by 8 bases and J by 0 bases, with 16 bases between. Germline CDR1 is MNHEY and CDR2 is SVGAGI. The CDR3 DNA is TGTGCCAGCGGACCGAGACAGGAGATGAACACTGAAGCTTTCTTT. Translating gives CASGPRQEMNTEAFF.

The V call is TRBV20-1, the J call TRBJ2-3; D is perhaps TRBD1 (5 bases). Per the germline V gene, CDR1 is DFQATT and CDR2 is SNEGSKA (reference sequence). The ends were cut back, 7 bases at V and 5 bases at J, with 10 bases in the middle. This CDR3 has 11 residues. For the CDR3, the DNA is TGCAGTGTTCTAAGGGGAGATACGCAGTATTTT. Its protein is CSVLRGDTQYF.

The chain uses TRBV5-1 and TRBJ1-6; TRBD1 matches 8 bases. There are 14 residues in the CDR3. The V and J ends lost 4 bases and 10 bases, in that order; junction bases with no gene match: 7. Germline values: CDR1 SGHRS, CDR2 YFSETQ. The CDR3 DNA reads as TGCGCCAGCAGCATGGACAGGGAGGGCTCACCCCTCCACTTT. Translating gives CASSMDREGSPLHF.

This chain connects TRBV28 to TRBJ2-7; TRBD1 might be the D (6 bases). This CDR3 is 14 amino acids long. Looked up from germline, CDR1 is MDHEN and CDR2 is SYDVKM. The V and J ends lost 4 bases and 3 bases respectively, with 13 bases between them. The CDR3 region is CASSYQGHFYEQYF. CDR3 nucleotide sequence: TGTGCCAGCAGTTATCAGGGACATTTCTACGAGCAGTACTTC.

The CDR3 bases are TGTGCCAGCAGTTCCGTTGTCTACGAGCAGTACTTC. Protein sequence: CASSSVVYEQYF. V gene TRBV6-6 combines with J gene TRBJ2-7; D unresolved. The ends were cut back, 4 bases at V and 3 bases at J, with 7 bases in the middle. Germline V gene sequence: CDR1 MNHNY, CDR2 SVGAGI (reference sequence). The CDR3 runs 12 residues.

This clone was observed a single time. The chain uses TRBV4-1 and TRBJ2-6; 13 bases fit TRBD2. The CDR3 totals 19 residues. CDR1 MGHRA and CDR2 YSYEKL come from the germline V gene. V lost 5 bases and J lost 3; bases outside the gene matches: 10. CDR3 in DNA: TGCGCCAGCAGCTTCAGGACTAGCGGGAGTCTTAGTGGGGCCAACGTCCTGACTTTC. Translated: CASSFRTSGSLSGANVLTF.

The sample holds a few counts of this clone. The V call is TRBV4-1, the J call TRBJ1-1; D perhaps matches TRBD1 (5 bases). Per germline, CDR1 MGHRA and CDR2 YSYEKL. This CDR3 is 14 amino acids long. V lost 4 bases and J 4 bases, leaving 13 bases between the germline ends. The CDR3 is CASSLQTGGTEAFF. The CDR3 region has the DNA TGCGCCAGCAGCCTACAAACGGGGGGCACTGAAGCTTTCTTT.

The chain carries TRBV29-1 and TRBJ2-1; 9 nucleotides match TRBD2. Germline trimming cut 2 bases from V and 8 bases from J; bases unmatched to any gene: 4. Per germline, CDR1 SQVTM and CDR2 ANQGSEA. This CDR3 comprises 13 residues. The CDR3 spells CSVEKGLADEQFF. In DNA, the CDR3 is TGCAGCGTTGAAAAGGGACTAGCAGATGAGCAGTTCTTC.

V gene TRBV16 combines with J gene TRBJ2-7; no firm D call. V was trimmed by 6 bases and J by 2 bases, leaving 14 bases between them. There are 14 residues in the CDR3. Germline values: CDR1 KGHSY, CDR2 FQNENV. CDR3 sequence reads: CASRDGGSPYEQYF. The DNA for the CDR3 is TGTGCCAGCAGAGATGGCGGATCACCCTACGAGCAGTACTTC.

V is TRBV2 and J is TRBJ2-3; 13 bases match TRBD2. Per germline, CDR1 SNHLY and CDR2 FYNNEI. The trim removed 5 bases at V and 0 bases at J, leaving 11 bases unmatched. CDR3 length: 19 amino acids. The CDR3 region is CASSRTSGRKTPSTDTQYF. In DNA form, the CDR3 reads TGTGCCAGCAGTCGGACTAGCGGGAGAAAAACGCCTAGCACAGATACGCAGTATTTT.

The rearrangement uses TRBV6-5 and TRBJ1-4, with D maybe TRBD1 (6 bases). This CDR3 is 15 amino acids long. The V gene lost 6 bases and the J gene lost 4 bases, with 15 bases spanning the gap. Germline CDR1 and CDR2: MNHEY and SVGAGI. The CDR3, as DNA: TGTGCCAGCAGAGACCGGACAGCTTATAATGAAAAACTGTTTTTT. Its translation: CASRDRTAYNEKLFF.